Listed here are 10 T cell receptor beta chains from one sample, sequenced in a study of blood T cell repertoires in COVID-19. This table comes from immunoSEQ multiplex PCR, and its TCRdb copy is limited to in-frame clones, with some not included. This sample has some 130,000 clones, with around 78% found just once. The specimen sequenced was peripheral blood. The receptors derive from a human donor in a cohort sampled during active COVID-19.

The rearrangement uses TRBV12-3 or TRBV12-4 and TRBJ1-2; D may be TRBD1 (6 bases). V lost 8 bases to trimming and J lost 4 bases, with 11 bases between them. The CDR3 spans 12 residues. The DNA for the CDR3 is TGTGCCAGCGGGCAGGGGCCCTATGGCTACACCTTC. It translates to CASGQGPYGYTF.

The chain links TRBV28 to TRBJ1-5; D ambiguous. The germline V and J ends were trimmed by 5 bases and 4 bases, with 6 bases remaining between them. The CDR3 is 12 residues long. The germline V gene encodes CDR1 MDHEN and CDR2 SYDVKM. The CDR3 nucleotides read TGTGCCAGCAGTCTCCCTAATCAGCCCCAGCATTTT. This translates into CASSLPNQPQHF.

The chain couples TRBV15 to TRBJ2-7; D is unclear. The CDR3 totals 14 residues. V was pared by 0 bases and J by 2 bases, with 8 bases between. Germline V lookup: CDR1 LNHNV, CDR2 YYDKDF (reference sequence). DNA of the CDR3: TGTGCCACCAGCAGAGATCACAGCCCCTACGAGCAGTACTTC. It yields the protein CATSRDHSPYEQYF.

The rearrangement links TRBV5-4 to TRBJ2-7; D possibly corresponds to TRBD2 (7 bases). Germline V CDR1 and CDR2: SGHNT, YYREEE (reference sequence). V shed 4 bases and J shed 2 bases, with 13 bases lying between them. The CDR3 contains 14 residues. This CDR3 reads CASSSGTSAYEQYF. The CDR3 DNA reads as TGTGCCAGCAGCAGCGGGACATCGGCCTACGAGCAGTACTTC. Supplemented by reference TRBV5-4 and TRBJ2-7, the full variable domain reads ETGVTQSPTHLIKTRGQQVTLRCSSQSGHNTVSWYQQALGQGPQFIFQYYREEENGRGNFPPRFSGLQFPNYSSELNVNALELDDSALYLCASSSGTSAYEQYFGPGTRLTVT.

The chain uses TRBV19 and TRBJ1-6, with TRBD1 as a possible D gene (6 bases). V gave up 3 bases and J gave up 9 bases, with 9 bases separating them. The germline V gene has CDR1 LNHDA and CDR2 SQIVND (reference sequence). The CDR3 totals 13 residues. The CDR3 spells CASSITGSSPLHF. The CDR3 DNA reads as TGTGCCAGTAGTATTACAGGGTCTTCACCCCTCCACTTT.

The chain recombines TRBV19 with TRBJ1-6, with D perhaps TRBD1 (5 bases). This CDR3 comprises 17 residues. Per germline, CDR1 LNHDA and CDR2 SQIVND (reference sequence). V was cut by 5 bases and J by 0 bases, with 14 bases left in between. The CDR3 coding sequence is TGTGCCAGTAGTGACCGGGGGAGTAGCTCCTATAATTCACCCCTCCACTTT. Its protein is CASSDRGSSSYNSPLHF.

In this sample, this clone turned up a few times. The DNA for the CDR3 is TGTGCCAGCAGCTTAGCGCGCCAGGGGGCTGGAAAACTGTTTTTT. Residues: CASSLARQGAGKLFF. The rearrangement uses TRBV7-9 and TRBJ1-4; 8 bases agree with TRBD1. The V segment lost 0 bases and the J segment 10 bases; nucleotides outside the gene matches: 7. CDR3 length: 15 amino acids. CDR1 and CDR2 (germline): SEHNR, FQNEAQ (reference sequence). The full variable domain, with the rest looked up from reference TRBV7-9 and TRBJ1-4, is DTGVSQNPRHKITKRGQNVTFRCDPISEHNRLYWYRQTLGQGPEFLTYFQNEAQLEKSRLLSDRFSAERPKGSFSTLEIQRTEQGDSAMYLCASSLARQGAGKLFFGSGTQLSVL.

The V call is TRBV5-1, the J call TRBJ2-5; 7 bases map to TRBD1. The CDR3 spans 14 residues. The germline V gene has CDR1 SGHRS and CDR2 YFSETQ. Trimming at V came to 0 bases and at J to 3 bases, leaving 2 bases not matched to a gene. CDR3 in amino acids: CASSLARGKETQYF. The CDR3 DNA is TGCGCCAGCAGCTTGGCCAGGGGGAAAGAGACCCAGTACTTC.

This clone came up once. V usage is TRBV19 and J usage is TRBJ1-1; no definite D call. Trimming shortened V by 2 bases and J by 1 base, and 8 bases separated the two germline ends. The CDR3 contains 14 residues. Germline CDR1 reads LNHDA; CDR2 reads SQIVND (reference sequence). The CDR3 DNA reads TGTGCCAGTAGTATACCCCGGGAGAACACTGAAGCTTTCTTT. It translates to CASSIPRENTEAFF.

V usage is TRBV25-1 and J usage is TRBJ1-1; possible D gene TRBD1, 5 bases. The CDR3 contains 14 residues. The germline gives CDR1 MGHDK, CDR2 SYGVNS. V was cut by 4 bases and J by 3 bases, with 12 bases left in between. The CDR3 region has the DNA TGTGCCAGCAGTGGGGGCAGGGTTGACACTGAAGCTTTCTTT. As protein: CASSGGRVDTEAFF.